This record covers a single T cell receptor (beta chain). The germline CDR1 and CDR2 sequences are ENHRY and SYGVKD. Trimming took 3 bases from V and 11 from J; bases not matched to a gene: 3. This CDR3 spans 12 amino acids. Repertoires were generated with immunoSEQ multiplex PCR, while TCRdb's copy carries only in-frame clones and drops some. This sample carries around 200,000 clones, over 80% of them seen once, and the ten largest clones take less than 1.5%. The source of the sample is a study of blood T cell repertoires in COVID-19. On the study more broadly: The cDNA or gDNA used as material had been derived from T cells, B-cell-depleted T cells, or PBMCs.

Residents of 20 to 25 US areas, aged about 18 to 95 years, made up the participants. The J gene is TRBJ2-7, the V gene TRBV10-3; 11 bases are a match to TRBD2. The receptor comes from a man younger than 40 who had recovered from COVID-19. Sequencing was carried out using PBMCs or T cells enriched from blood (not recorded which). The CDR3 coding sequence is TGTGCCATCAGTGACACTAGCGGGAGTAAGTACTTC. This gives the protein CAISDTSGSKYF.